One sample yielded the 17 T cell receptor beta chains listed below, sequenced in a study of blood T cell repertoires in COVID-19. TCRdb's copy holds only in-frame clones and misses some; the assay was immunoSEQ multiplex PCR. The profile covers about 70,000 clones, with roughly 80% appearing a single time and around 6.9% taken by the ten largest. The sequencing sample was made of peripheral blood. The receptors come from a man in his thirties or forties with COVID-19, enrolled during active disease.

The chain has TRBV6-5 and TRBJ1-5; D is possibly TRBD1 (5 bases). V lost 0 bases to trimming and J lost 2 bases, with 8 bases between them. The CDR3 extends over 15 amino acids. Looked up from germline, CDR1 is MNHEY and CDR2 is SVGAGI. The CDR3 DNA follows: TGTGCCAGCAGTTACTCGCAGGGTGGCAATCAGCCCCAGCATTTT. Protein sequence: CASSYSQGGNQPQHF.

The chain is built from TRBV19 and TRBJ1-2, with 9 positions matching TRBD1. The CDR3 extends over 16 amino acids. V lost 5 bases to trimming and J lost 7 bases; unmatched junction nucleotides: 14. Looked up from germline, CDR1 is LNHDA and CDR2 is SQIVND (reference sequence). CDR3 nucleotides: TGTGCCAGTAGTCTCCTCACCGGGACAGGGATGCCTGGCTACACCTTC. Protein: CASSLLTGTGMPGYTF.

This clone was counted once. The chain employs TRBV19 and TRBJ2-2; 7 bases line up with TRBD2. This CDR3 contains 15 residues. Per the germline V gene, CDR1 is LNHDA and CDR2 is SQIVND (reference sequence). Trimming at V came to 5 bases and at J to 0 bases, leaving 3 bases not matched to a gene. In nucleotides, the CDR3 is TGTGCCAGTAGTCAAAGCGGGACGAACACCGGGGAGCTGTTTTTT. Amino acids: CASSQSGTNTGELFF.

The chain carries TRBV7-2 and TRBJ1-1; D unclear. V lost 1 base, J lost 2 bases, and 8 bases lay in between. The CDR3 covers 14 residues. Germline CDR1 is SGHTA and CDR2 is FQGNSA. Here the CDR3 reads CASSLGDINTEAFF. CDR3 in DNA: TGTGCCAGCAGCTTAGGAGACATTAACACTGAAGCTTTCTTT.

This chain connects TRBV4-2 to TRBJ2-6; 9 bases agree with TRBD1. CDR1 is LGHNA, CDR2 YNFKEQ, per germline. This CDR3 region has 16 residues. V trimming: 4 bases; J trimming: 4 bases; junction bases outside the gene matches: 5. The CDR3 DNA follows: TGTGCCAGCAGCCCGGACAGGGGAACCGGGGCCAACGTCCTGACTTTC. This sequence encodes CASSPDRGTGANVLTF.

The CDR3 region has the DNA TGTGCCAGCAGTTACCGTTCGGCTGAAGCTTTCTTT. Its protein product is CASSYRSAEAFF. The chain uses TRBV6-6 and TRBJ1-1; D not certain. CDR3 length: 12 residues. Germline loops: CDR1 MNHNY, CDR2 SVGAGI (reference sequence). Trimming removed 2 bases from V and 6 bases from J, with 7 bases in between.

The chain employs TRBV21-1 and TRBJ2-2; TRBD2 is taken as the D call from the table, unchecked against the DNA. TRBV21-1 is a pseudogene segment. CDR3 length: 12 residues. As DNA, the CDR3 is TGTGCCAGCAGCAATGCGACCGGGGAGCTGTTTTTT. Its translation: CASSNATGELFF.

The chain couples TRBV11-3 to TRBJ2-7; D unresolved. The V end lost 5 bases, the J end lost 2 bases, and 13 bases lay between the germline ends. Germline lookup yields CDR1 SGHNT and CDR2 YENEEA. The CDR3 has 14 amino acids. DNA of the CDR3: TGTGCCAGCAGCACACACCTCGTGCCCTACGAGCAGTACTTC. It specifies CASSTHLVPYEQYF.

The rearrangement links TRBV7-8 to TRBJ2-7, with 8 nucleotides matching TRBD1. V trimming: 5 bases; J trimming: 7 bases; junction bases outside the gene matches: 7. This CDR3 comprises 13 residues. Germline values: CDR1 SGHVS, CDR2 FQNEAQ. In DNA, the CDR3 is TGTGCCAGCAGCCTCCGGACAGGGCGAGAGCAGTACTTC. This encodes CASSLRTGREQYF.

This chain connects TRBV10-2 to TRBJ2-7; 7 bases line up with TRBD2. This CDR3 comprises 12 residues. The junction had 4 bases not matched to a gene; V was cut back by 8 bases and J by 3 bases. Germline loops: CDR1 WSHSY, CDR2 SAAADI. CDR3 protein: CASRGDYYEQYF. The CDR3 DNA is TGCGCCAGCCGTGGGGACTACTACGAGCAGTACTTC.

In its sample, this clone was seen a few times. The chain is built from TRBV10-1 and TRBJ2-1; possibly TRBD2 for D (6 bases). Looked up from germline, CDR1 is WNHNN and CDR2 is SYGVQD (reference sequence). The CDR3 length is 13 residues. Trimming removed 5 bases at V and 5 bases at J, with 10 bases between. The CDR3 nucleotides are TGCGCCAGCAGTCCGACTAGGAACAATGAGCAGTTCTTC. This codes for CASSPTRNNEQFF.

The chain couples TRBV7-2 to TRBJ2-5; D is undetermined. The CDR3 loop spans 11 amino acids. Between the trimmed V and J ends, which lost 2 bases and 5 bases, there was a span of 3 bases. Germline CDR1 SGHTA, CDR2 FQGNSA. This CDR3 reads CASSLSETQYF. Written as DNA, the CDR3 is TGTGCCAGCAGCTTATCGGAGACCCAGTACTTC.

With regard to this clone: At one end, the junction sequence differs from germline, possibly due to a read error. The V call is TRBV3-1 (or the pseudogene TRBV3-2), the J call TRBJ1-2; 8 bases line up with TRBD1. CDR3 length: 12 residues. Germline V gene data show CDR1 as LGHDT and CDR2 as YNNKEL (reference sequence). CDR3 DNA sequence: TGTGCCAGCAGCCACACAGGTCGGGACAGGTCCTTC. Translated: CASSHTGRDRSF.

The chain combines TRBV6-5 with TRBJ2-1, with a possible D match to TRBD1 (8 bases). V was cut by 5 bases and J by 8 bases, with 16 bases left in between. This CDR3 has 14 amino acids. The germline V gene encodes CDR1 MNHEY and CDR2 SVGAGI. The CDR3 coding sequence is TGTGCCAGCAGTCTAAAACAGGGGGGGGATGAGCAGTTCTTC. Translating gives CASSLKQGGDEQFF.

The V gene is TRBV9, the J gene TRBJ2-3, with 8 bases matching TRBD1. The germline V gene encodes CDR1 SGDLS and CDR2 YYNGEE. This CDR3 comprises 20 residues. Trimming removed 0 bases from V and 1 base from J; junction bases left unmatched: 16. CDR3 loop: CASSVEGRGLGLARTDTQYF. The CDR3 DNA follows: TGTGCCAGCAGCGTAGAGGGCAGGGGGCTGGGCCTCGCTCGCACAGATACGCAGTATTTT.

The chain uses TRBV7-6 and TRBJ1-1, with D unclear. Germline loops: CDR1 SGHVS, CDR2 FNYEAQ. CDR3 length equals 13 residues. V lost 1 base, J lost 4 bases, and 7 bases lay in between. The DNA for the CDR3 is TGTGCCAGCAGCTTAGGGGAGCTCACTGAAGCTTTCTTT. It encodes CASSLGELTEAFF.

The chain is built from TRBV18 and TRBJ2-1, with TRBD1 as a possible D gene (6 bases). With 4 bases removed from V and 2 bases from J, the gap between germline ends came to 15 bases. CDR3 length: 16 amino acids. The germline V gene has CDR1 KGHSH and CDR2 LQKENI. The chain's CDR3 is CASSREQGRTYNEQFF. DNA for the CDR3: TGTGCCAGCTCACGTGAACAGGGAAGAACCTACAATGAGCAGTTCTTC. Drawing the rest from reference TRBV18 and TRBJ2-1, the complete variable domain is NAGVMQNPRHLVRRRGQEARLRCSPMKGHSHVYWYRQLPEEGLKFMVYLQKENIIDESGMPKERFSAEFPKEGPSILRIQQVVRGDSAAYFCASSREQGRTYNEQFFGPGTRLTVL.